Shown below are 30 T cell receptor beta chains from a single sample sequenced in a study of tumor and adjacent non-tumor tissue in lung cancer. TCRbeta libraries were built with three rounds of nested PCR, modified from ARM-PCR. TCRdb re-called the multiplex PCR reads through MiXCR, storing one row per CDR3 protein. The sample records tens of thousands of distinct CDR3 sequences, around 65% being singletons. No cell sorting was done before RNA was extracted from the tissue. The sequenced sample consisted of lung tumor tissue. All receptors come from an older woman with non-small cell lung cancer.

Turning to this clonotype: One end of the junction fails to match germline, which may point to a read error. The J gene is TRBJ2-5, the V gene TRBV24-1, with TRBD2 matching over 7 bases. Germline V gives CDR1 KGHDR, CDR2 SFDVKD. The CDR3 is made up of 16 amino acids. CDR3 DNA: TGTGGCACCAGTGATTATTCTAGCGGAGCACAAGAGACCCAATACTTC. Its protein product is CGTSDYSSGAQETQYF.

A single count supports this clonotype. V gene TRBV10-3 combines with J gene TRBJ2-1, with D possibly TRBD2 on 5 matching bases. Germline V gene data show CDR1 as ENHRY and CDR2 as SYGVKD. V lost 9 bases, J lost 10 bases, and 19 bases lay in between. The CDR3 consists of 13 residues. The CDR3 DNA sequence: TGTGCCATTGGTGAATATAGCGAGACAGAGCAGTTCTTC. It codes for CAIGEYSETEQFF.

Comments on this clonotype: The CDR3 does not close with the conserved phenylalanine or tryptophan, likely indicating a read error. The chain recombines TRBV6-4 with TRBJ1-5; D not certain. Germline V gene lookup returns CDR1 MRHNA and CDR2 SNTAGT. V lost 3 bases and J 0 bases, leaving 6 bases between the germline ends. This CDR3 region has 14 residues. The chain's CDR3 is CASSEEPSNQPQHL. The CDR3, as DNA: TGTGCCAGCAGTGAGGAACCTAGCAATCAGCCCCAGCATTTA.

J is TRBJ2-3 and V is TRBV6-6, with TRBD1 as a possible D gene (5 bases). Trimming left V 11 bases short and J 8 bases short, with 20 bases between. Germline assignment: CDR1 MNHNY and CDR2 SVGAGI (reference sequence). This CDR3 is 13 amino acids long. This chain's CDR3 is CAGVTWGAGTQYF. The DNA of the CDR3 is TGTGCCGGCGTTACTTGGGGCGCAGGTACGCAGTATTTT.

As concerns this clonotype: The CDR3 ends on some other residue instead of the conserved phenylalanine or tryptophan, so this is likely a read error. The chain combines TRBV13 with TRBJ2-5, with 8 bases aligning to TRBD2. The J segment lost 1 base and the V segment lost 2 bases, leaving 18 bases of the junction unmatched. CDR1 PRHDT and CDR2 FYEKMQ come from the germline V gene (reference sequence). This CDR3 spans 20 amino acids. CDR3 sequence reads: CASSLTRTSRRGGAQETQYL. CDR3 coding DNA: TGTGCCAGCAGCTTAACTAGGACTAGCAGGAGAGGTGGGGCCCAAGAGACCCAGTACTTA.

A note on this clonotype: One end of the junction is discordant with germline, which a read error may explain. The CDR3 DNA reads TGTGCTAACAGCCAAGATTGGGCCACGAACACTGGGGAGCTGTTTTTT. Protein sequence: CANSQDWATNTGELFF. The rearrangement joins TRBV4-2 to TRBJ2-2; D remains unclear. This CDR3 is 16 amino acids long. Germline V gene data show CDR1 as LGHNA and CDR2 as YNFKEQ.

About this clonotype itself: A much larger clone lies a single base off, so this may be a read error. Without the conserved terminal phenylalanine or tryptophan, this CDR3 likely stems from a read error. The genes are TRBV7-8 and TRBJ1-2, with D unresolved. The germline V gene has CDR1 SGHVS and CDR2 FQNEAQ. V dropped 1 base and J dropped 5 bases, with 17 bases sitting between them. This CDR3 region has 16 residues. CDR3 sequence reads: CASSLEEGTTTYGYTS. As DNA, the CDR3 is TGTGCCAGCAGCTTAGAGGAGGGCACGACAACATATGGCTACACCTCC.

This clonotype was seen ten or more times. The V and J genes are TRBV28 and TRBJ2-6; D gene unclear. The germline CDR1 and CDR2 sequences are MDHEN and SYDVKM. The CDR3 runs to 16 residues. V was pared by 3 bases and J by 2 bases, with 11 bases between. The CDR3 sequence: CASSFHDATGANVLTF. DNA for the CDR3: TGTGCCAGCAGTTTCCACGACGCTACTGGGGCCAACGTCCTGACTTTC. Filled out from reference TRBV28 and TRBJ2-6, the complete variable domain reads DVKVTQSSRYLVKRTGEKVFLECVQDMDHENMFWYRQDPGLGLRLIYFSYDVKMKEKGDIPEGYSVSREKKERFSLILESASTNQTSMYLCASSFHDATGANVLTFGAGSRLTVL.

As to this clonotype: Germline is not matched at one junction end, which may reflect a read error. The chain links TRBV23-1 to TRBJ2-3, with 9 nucleotides matching TRBD2. TRBV23-1 qualifies as an ORF whose function is uncertain. The CDR3 totals 16 residues. In nucleotides, the CDR3 is TGCGCCAGCAGTCAAGGGACTAGCCGCAGCACAGATATGCAGTATTTC. It codes for CASSQGTSRSTDMQYF.

As regards this clonotype: One end of the junction is discordant with germline, which a read error may explain. The chain joins TRBV6-5 to TRBJ1-5; no clear D gene. CDR3 length: 13 residues. In germline, CDR1 is MNHEY, CDR2 SVGAGI. CDR3 DNA sequence: TGTGCCAGCGGTTACCTGAGCAGAGGGCTCCAGCATTTT. Its translation: CASGYLSRGLQHF.

There are a few counts of this clonotype. This clone may be a read error of a much larger clone one base away. The CDR3 coding sequence is TGTGCCAGCGGCTTAAACGGTGGCGAGACCCAGTACTTC. Amino acid sequence: CASGLNGGETQYF. The chain couples TRBV7-9 to TRBJ2-5; D not resolved. This CDR3 is built from 13 residues. Germline assignment: CDR1 SEHNR and CDR2 FQNEAQ (reference sequence).

A note on this clonotype: The CDR3 ends on some other residue instead of the conserved phenylalanine or tryptophan, so this is likely a read error. The chain joins TRBV6-6 to TRBJ2-3; 10 bases line up with TRBD2. The V gene's germline CDR1 is MNHNY and CDR2 SVGAGI (reference sequence). V was clipped by 2 bases and J by 8 bases; unmatched bases: 16. This CDR3 has 18 amino acids. For the CDR3, the DNA is TGTGCCAGCAGTTACAAGGATCGCCCTAGCGGGAGAAAAGGTACGCAGTATTCT. Amino acid sequence: CASSYKDRPSGRKGTQYS.

This clonotype appeared a single time. Being one base from a much bigger clone, this may be a read error. Because it lacks the conserved phenylalanine or tryptophan at the end, this CDR3 is likely a read error. The rearrangement joins TRBV28 to TRBJ1-5; TRBD1 matches 7 bases. The length of the CDR3 is 18 residues. The germline V gene has CDR1 MDHEN and CDR2 SYDVKM. Trimming cost V 5 bases and J 1 base; bases outside gene matches: 14. CDR3 sequence (DNA): TGTGCCAGCAGTCCCTTGACAGGGTCCGTGGGGAGCAATCAGCCCCAGCATCTT. This sequence encodes CASSPLTGSVGSNQPQHL.

With regard to this clonotype: The junction and the germline gene differ at one end; a read error may be behind it. This chain joins TRBV4-1 and TRBJ2-1; possibly TRBD1 or TRBD2 for D (5 bases each). The CDR3 totals 12 residues. CDR1 is MGHRA, CDR2 YSYEKL, per germline. The CDR3 nucleotides read TGCGCCAGCAACCAAGATGGGGACGGGCAGTTCTTC. Translated, it gives CASNQDGDGQFF.

In regard to this clonotype: The conserved phenylalanine or tryptophan normally closing the CDR3 is absent here, so this likely arose from a read error. V and J are TRBV11-1 and TRBJ2-5; D is undetermined. This CDR3 spans 14 amino acids. CDR1 and CDR2 (germline): SGHAT, FQDESV (reference sequence). Trimming cost V 3 bases and J 1 base, with 9 bases left between them. CDR3 sequence reads: CASSFSITQETQYS. DNA for the CDR3: TGTGCCAGCAGCTTTAGCATCACCCAAGAGACCCAGTACTCC.

As for this clonotype: The final CDR3 position lacks the conserved phenylalanine or tryptophan, pointing to a likely read error. The chain is built from TRBV29-1 and TRBJ2-3; D is undetermined. This CDR3 region has 16 residues. The germline V gene encodes CDR1 SQVTM and CDR2 ANQGSEA. V lost 1 base and J 7 bases, leaving 21 bases between the germline ends. The DNA for the CDR3 is TGCAGCGTTGAAGGACATCTAAAAACAGACTTACATACGCAGTATTAT. Translation: CSVEGHLKTDLHTQYY.

In the case of this clonotype: It is likely a read error, because the conserved phenylalanine at the end of the CDR3 is missing. The chain employs TRBV12-3 or TRBV12-4 and TRBJ2-7; D is unclear. The CDR3 sequence is 13 residues long. CDR3 sequence: CASNLGRSYEQYI. The CDR3 nucleotides are TGTGCCAGCAATTTAGGACGATCCTACGAGCAGTACATC.

V is TRBV10-1 and J is TRBJ2-1; D gene unclear. CDR1 is WNHNN and CDR2 is SYGVQD in the germline V gene (reference sequence). V lost 0 bases and J 12 bases, leaving 15 bases between the germline ends. CDR3 length: 14 residues. The CDR3 region is CASSESGGVDGQFF. CDR3 nucleotide sequence: TGCGCCAGCAGTGAGTCTGGTGGCGTGGACGGGCAGTTCTTC.

The sample holds a few counts of this clonotype. This clone may be a read error of a much larger clone one base away. The V call is TRBV28, the J call TRBJ2-7, with 11 bases that match TRBD2. Germline CDR1 is MDHEN and CDR2 is SYDVKM. V gave up 8 bases and J gave up 5 bases; unmatched junction bases: 14. CDR3 length: 16 amino acids. CDR3 amino acids: CASGDGLAGGIDEQYF. CDR3 DNA: TGTGCCAGCGGGGACGGGCTAGCGGGAGGAATTGACGAGCAGTACTTC.

As to this clonotype: Its ends do not fully match the called genes, so a read error is possible. The chain carries TRBV28 and TRBJ1-5; D gene unclear. CDR1 is MDHEN, CDR2 SYDVKM, per germline. This CDR3 comprises 15 residues. CDR3 sequence reads: CASSLIQSSKQPQHF. CDR3 DNA sequence: TGTGCCAGCAGTTTAATACAGAGTAGCAAACAGCCCCAGCATTTT.

In regard to this clonotype: Its ends do not fully match the called genes, so a read error is possible. This chain connects TRBV29-1 to TRBJ2-1, with TRBD2 matching over 9 bases. This CDR3 comprises 13 residues. CDR1 and CDR2 from the germline V gene are SQVTM and ANQGSEA. CDR3 residues: CGVVAGGLNDQFF. The CDR3 DNA is TGCGGCGTTGTGGCGGGAGGGCTCAATGACCAGTTCTTC.

This clonotype was counted once. One junction end does not reproduce the germline sequence, and a read error may be involved. The chain recombines TRBV5-4 with TRBJ2-5; D is unclear. The germline V gene encodes CDR1 SGHNT and CDR2 YYREEE (reference sequence). There are 13 residues in the CDR3. As DNA, the CDR3 is TGTGCCAGCAGTTTGGTGGTCCGAGAGACCCAGTACTTC. This sequence encodes CASSLVVRETQYF.

As concerns this clonotype: Sequence at one end of the junction differs from germline and may be a read error. The rearrangement joins TRBV11-1 to TRBJ2-7; D is ambiguous. Germline CDR1 SGHAT, CDR2 FQDESV (reference sequence). The CDR3 runs 13 residues. CDR3 nucleotide sequence: TGTGCCAGCATCTTAGCAGGCGACTTCGCTAGGTTCTTC. Translated: CASILAGDFARFF.

Concerning this clonotype itself: One end of the junction is discordant with germline, which a read error may explain. V gene TRBV4-1 combines with J gene TRBJ2-7; TRBD2 agrees at 11 bases. The germline CDR1 and CDR2 sequences are MGHRA and YSYEKL. The CDR3 loop spans 19 amino acids. As DNA, the CDR3 is TGCGCCAGCAGCCAAGGGGTAGACCCGGGACTAGCGGAAGTCTACGAGCTGTACTTC. Encoded protein: CASSQGVDPGLAEVYELYF.

A word on this clonotype: Its ends do not fully match the called genes, so a read error is possible. This sequence joins TRBV29-1 and TRBJ2-3; either TRBD1 or TRBD2 may fit D (5 bases each). The germline gives CDR1 SQVTM, CDR2 ANQGSEA. The length of the CDR3 is 12 residues. CDR3 protein: CSVFTGRDTQYF. The CDR3 DNA sequence: TGTAGCGTCTTCACAGGCAGAGATACGCAGTATTTT.

Of note for this clonotype: This may be a read error: a much more frequent sequence differs by one nucleotide. This sequence joins TRBV20-1 and TRBJ1-1; D unclear. This CDR3 spans 15 amino acids. Germline CDR1 reads DFQATT; CDR2 reads SNEGSKA (reference sequence). Trimming shortened V by 6 bases and J by 3 bases, and 20 bases separated the two germline ends. The CDR3 nucleotides are TGCAGTGCCAGTAGTATGCACGAAATGGACACTGAAGCTTTCTTT. It encodes CSASSMHEMDTEAFF.

With regard to this clonotype: A much larger clone lies a single base off, so this may be a read error. V usage is TRBV5-1 and J usage is TRBJ2-7; D is ambiguous. V was shortened by 0 bases and J by 3 bases, with 10 bases between the two germline ends. Germline V gene lookup returns CDR1 SGHRS and CDR2 YFSETQ. CDR3 size: 14 residues. CDR3 nucleotide sequence: TGCGCCAGCAGCTTGGCTGTTGACGACTACGAGCAGTACTTC. Translation gives CASSLAVDDYEQYF.

As for this clonotype: A junction boundary mismatches the germline segment, possibly from a read error. This chain uses TRBV29-1 with TRBJ2-3, with a possible D match to TRBD2 (5 bases). The CDR3 runs 15 residues. From germline, CDR1 is SQVTM and CDR2 ANQGSEA. The CDR3 loop is CSFLGSTISTYTQFF. DNA of the CDR3: TGCAGCTTCTTAGGGAGCACGATTAGCACATATACGCAGTTTTTT.

On this clonotype: A read error is likely, as this CDR3 ends without the conserved phenylalanine or tryptophan. J is TRBJ2-7 and V is TRBV10-1; no clear D. V lost 3 bases to trimming and J lost 0 bases, with 9 bases between them. The CDR3 has 14 amino acids. Germline V gene lookup returns CDR1 WNHNN and CDR2 SYGVQD (reference sequence). Written as DNA, the CDR3 is TGCGCCAGCAGTGATCTAACGAGCTCCTACGAGCAGTACTCC. Its protein product is CASSDLTSSYEQYS.

The CDR3 loop is CARRIRDSGNSPLHF. CDR3 bases: TGTGCCAGGAGAATCCGGGACAGCGGCAATTCACCCCTCCACTTT. J is TRBJ1-6 and V is TRBV12-3 or TRBV12-4, with 7 nucleotides matching TRBD1. The J segment lost 7 bases and the V segment lost 9 bases, leaving 12 bases of the junction unmatched. This CDR3 is built from 15 residues.